This TCR beta chain is drawn from a study of shared clonotypes between healthy human individuals. The germline V and J ends were trimmed by 2 bases and 3 bases, with 3 bases remaining between them. CDR1 is SGDLS and CDR2 is YYNGEE in the germline V gene. This CDR3 spans 12 amino acids. The authors loaded about 0.2 ug DNA, 25,000 to 30,000 T cell genomes, into sorted-subset replicate PCRs. Only in-frame clones appear in the TCRdb table, and some are missing; sequencing was by immunoSEQ multiplex PCR. The sample shows about 2.1 million clones, 90% to 95% of them seen only once. Naive CD8 isolation took CD45RO-negative cells positively selected for CCR7 and excluded terminally differentiated effector memory CD45RA+ cells. This clone was observed once. Other DNA sequences in this specimen translate into the identical CDR3.

The sample taken for sequencing was naive CD8+ T cells from PBMCs. The gene calls are TRBV9 and TRBJ2-1; D gene unclear. This receptor was taken from a man younger than 35 in good health. Some clones in this sample may be carry-over from other donors' samples. The DNA of the CDR3 is TGTGCCAGCAGCGTGGACTACAATGAGCAGTTCTTC. This sequence encodes CASSVDYNEQFF.